The 25 T cell receptor beta chains below were found in one sample sequenced in a study of Graves' ophthalmopathy and Graves' hyperthyroidism. As the template, RNA transcripts were used to amplify TCR beta CDR3 regions. Second-round multiplex PCR followed a first-round RT-PCR using HTBI primers. TCRdb reprocessed the multiplex PCR reads with MiXCR, giving one entry per CDR3 protein. This sample has 350,000 or so distinct CDR3 sequences, with about 17% found just once. The sample comprised peripheral blood. The source is an adult man with Graves' ophthalmopathy.

At least ten counts were recorded for this clonotype. The chain uses TRBV25-1 and TRBJ1-1; D might be TRBD1 (6 bases). CDR1 and CDR2 from the germline V gene are MGHDK and SYGVNS. The germline V and J ends were trimmed by 9 bases and 6 bases, with 17 bases remaining between them. The CDR3 is 13 residues long. CDR3 sequence reads: CASRQVSSSEAFF. The CDR3 DNA sequence: TGTGCCAGTCGACAGGTTTCGTCGTCTGAAGCTTTCTTT.

There are many counts of this clonotype. The chain joins TRBV11-1 to TRBJ2-7; 12 bases map to TRBD2. The trim removed 1 base at V and 1 base at J, leaving 2 bases unmatched. CDR1 SGHAT and CDR2 FQDESV come from the germline V gene (reference sequence). The CDR3 length is 16 residues. CDR3 in amino acids: CASSLVLAGGSYEQYF. CDR3 in DNA: TGTGCCAGCAGCTTAGTACTAGCGGGGGGATCCTACGAGCAGTACTTC.

V is TRBV14 and J is TRBJ2-7; 7 nucleotides line up with TRBD1. This CDR3 is 13 amino acids long. V lost 5 bases and J lost 3; bases outside the gene matches: 4. The germline V gene has CDR1 SGHDN and CDR2 FVKESK. The CDR3 DNA is TGTGCCAGCAGCGATCGGGACAGCTACGAGCAGTACTTC. Its protein is CASSDRDSYEQYF.

This clonotype was counted many times. The chain carries TRBV28 and TRBJ2-5, with D perhaps given as TRBD1 or TRBD2 (5 bases each). CDR1 MDHEN and CDR2 SYDVKM come from the germline V gene. Trimming left V 3 bases short and J 1 base short, with 9 bases between. The CDR3 totals 14 residues. The DNA of the CDR3 is TGTGCCAGCAGTTTTTGGGACGGCCAAGAGACCCAGTACTTC. As protein: CASSFWDGQETQYF.

This clonotype has at least ten counts. The CDR3 DNA is TGTGCCAGCAGCCAAAAACTACAGGGGGGGACCGGGGAGCTGTTTTTT. Its protein is CASSQKLQGGTGELFF. The V gene is TRBV4-2, the J gene TRBJ2-2, with D perhaps TRBD1 (8 bases). The germline V gene encodes CDR1 LGHNA and CDR2 YNFKEQ. CDR3 length equals 16 residues. V was shortened by 2 bases and J by 5 bases, with 15 bases between the two germline ends.

This clonotype was observed many times. The rearrangement links TRBV28 to TRBJ1-2; maybe TRBD1 (5 bases). Trimming left V 5 bases short and J 5 bases short, with 9 bases between. CDR3 length: 12 amino acids. Per germline, CDR1 MDHEN and CDR2 SYDVKM. The CDR3 region has the DNA TGTGCCAGCAGTCCAGGGTCTTATGGCTACACCTTC. Amino acid sequence: CASSPGSYGYTF.

This clonotype showed up many times. The gene calls are TRBV30 and TRBJ1-3, with D uncertain. The CDR3 totals 13 residues. Looked up from germline, CDR1 is GTSNPN and CDR2 is SVGIG (reference sequence). V dropped 2 bases and J dropped 0 bases, with 5 bases sitting between them. The CDR3 here is CAWSISSGNTIYF. CDR3 DNA sequence: TGTGCCTGGAGTATCTCCTCTGGAAACACCATATATTTT.

This clonotype was found many times. The V gene is TRBV30, the J gene TRBJ1-2; tentatively, D is TRBD1 (5 bases). The V gene lost 1 base and the J gene lost 7 bases, with 10 bases spanning the gap. The germline gives CDR1 GTSNPN, CDR2 SVGIG (reference sequence). This CDR3 is 12 amino acids long. DNA for the CDR3: TGTGCCTGGAGTGGCTGGAGGGGTGGCTACACCTTC. The encoded protein is CAWSGWRGGYTF.

This clonotype was seen repeatedly, ten times or more. This chain links TRBV14 with TRBJ2-7; possibly TRBD2 for D (6 bases). Germline V gives CDR1 SGHDN, CDR2 FVKESK. V was shortened by 2 bases and J by 6 bases, with 14 bases between the two germline ends. The CDR3 has 14 amino acids. The CDR3 protein is CASSQRSGLSEQYF. In DNA, the CDR3 is TGTGCCAGCAGCCAAAGAAGCGGGCTAAGCGAGCAGTACTTC.

Many counts were recorded for this clonotype. The J gene is TRBJ1-2, the V gene TRBV4-1, with a weak D call TRBD1 (5 bases). The CDR3 sequence is 14 residues long. Trimming removed 1 base at V and 8 bases at J, with 14 bases between. CDR1 and CDR2 from the germline V gene are MGHRA and YSYEKL. In DNA form, the CDR3 reads TGCGCCAGCAGCCAAGGAGGTGGCAGGGCGGGCTACACCTTC. Translation: CASSQGGGRAGYTF.

The chain carries TRBV6-1 and TRBJ1-6; no definite D call. The CDR3 is 13 amino acids. Germline lookup yields CDR1 MNHNS and CDR2 SASEGT. V shed 8 bases and J shed 7 bases, with 12 bases lying between them. The CDR3 coding sequence is TGTGCCAGCGTCTGGTGGACGAATTCACCCCTCCACTTT. This encodes CASVWWTNSPLHF.

In its sample, this clonotype was seen many times. The chain carries TRBV30 and TRBJ2-5; D is possibly TRBD2 (6 bases). V was trimmed by 6 bases and J by 9 bases, leaving 23 bases between them. The CDR3 consists of 14 residues. Germline CDR1 is GTSNPN and CDR2 is SVGIG (reference sequence). CDR3 DNA: TGTGCCTGTGGGGGGACCTTGGTTAAGGGAGCCCAGTACTTC. This encodes CACGGTLVKGAQYF.

The rearrangement uses TRBV18 and TRBJ2-7; TRBD2 matches at 7 bases. This CDR3 has 15 residues. Germline V gives CDR1 KGHSH, CDR2 LQKENI. The V segment lost 2 bases and the J segment 2 bases; nucleotides outside the gene matches: 6. CDR3 nucleotide sequence: TGTGCCAGCTCACCATCGGCTAGCGGACCCTACGAGCAGTACTTC. Translating it yields CASSPSASGPYEQYF.

This clonotype occurred a few times. A much larger clone sits a single nucleotide away, making a read error possible. The chain links TRBV6-5 to TRBJ2-7; 8 bases line up with TRBD1. The CDR3 extends over 14 amino acids. With V trimmed by 2 bases and J by 3 bases, 3 bases remained unmatched. Per the germline V gene, CDR1 is MNHEY and CDR2 is SVGAGI. The CDR3 spells CASSYLDRVYEQYF. The CDR3 nucleotides are TGTGCCAGCAGTTACCTGGACAGGGTCTACGAGCAGTACTTC.

The table lists this clonotype with many counts. This chain links TRBV7-8 with TRBJ2-7; D call uncertain. The CDR3 is 17 residues long. Trimming removed 5 bases at V and 3 bases at J, with 23 bases between. Per germline, CDR1 SGHVS and CDR2 FQNEAQ. In DNA, the CDR3 is TGTGCCAGCAGCGCCCAGGCCGGGTGGTCTAGGATCTACGAGCAGTACTTC. This codes for CASSAQAGWSRIYEQYF.

This clonotype showed up many times. The CDR3 region is CASSQVDRGNYGYTF. The CDR3, as DNA: TGTGCCAGCAGCCAGGTGGACAGGGGTAACTATGGCTACACCTTC. V gene TRBV4-2 combines with J gene TRBJ1-2; 9 bases map to TRBD1. This CDR3 spans 15 amino acids. The ends lost 3 bases at V and 1 base at J; junction bases unmatched: 3. From germline, CDR1 is LGHNA and CDR2 YNFKEQ.

This clonotype was counted ten times or more. J is TRBJ2-7 and V is TRBV7-9, with 8 positions matching TRBD1. Losses at the gene ends were 5 bases for V and 1 base for J; bases not matched to a gene: 7. The germline gives CDR1 SEHNR, CDR2 FQNEAQ (reference sequence). The CDR3 totals 15 residues. The CDR3 sequence is CASSPDRGLSYEQYF. The CDR3 bases are TGTGCCAGCAGCCCCGACAGGGGATTGTCCTACGAGCAGTACTTC.

The chain uses TRBV7-3 and TRBJ1-2, with D possibly TRBD1 on 5 matching bases. The CDR3 is 14 amino acids. CDR1 is SGHTA and CDR2 is FQGTGA in the germline V gene. V was shortened by 2 bases and J by 0 bases, with 7 bases between the two germline ends. The CDR3 here is CASSLVGANYGYTF. For the CDR3, the DNA is TGTGCCAGCAGCTTAGTAGGGGCTAACTATGGCTACACCTTC.

This clonotype was detected many times. This chain uses TRBV6-5 with TRBJ1-1; no firm D call. V gave up 1 base and J gave up 4 bases, with 4 bases separating them. The CDR3 is made up of 12 amino acids. Germline lookup yields CDR1 MNHEY and CDR2 SVGAGI. The CDR3 sequence: CASSYFVTEAFF. CDR3 coding DNA: TGTGCCAGCAGTTACTTCGTCACTGAAGCTTTCTTT.

This clonotype was observed a handful of times. The V call is TRBV7-2, the J call TRBJ2-7, with D possibly TRBD2 on 5 matching bases. The CDR3 runs to 15 residues. The germline V and J ends were trimmed by 1 base and 1 base, with 11 bases remaining between them. Per the germline V gene, CDR1 is SGHTA and CDR2 is FQGNSA. CDR3 sequence (DNA): TGTGCCAGCAGCTTAGGCGAGGGCTTATCCTACGAGCAGTACTTC. Protein sequence: CASSLGEGLSYEQYF.

This chain connects TRBV20-1 to TRBJ1-2; D not certain. The CDR3 covers 13 residues. The V gene's germline CDR1 is DFQATT and CDR2 SNEGSKA (reference sequence). Trimming took off 3 bases at V and 1 base at J, with 9 bases between the two ends. This chain's CDR3 is CSAREEYNYGYTF. CDR3 nucleotides: TGCAGTGCTAGGGAGGAATATAACTATGGCTACACCTTC.

This clonotype was recorded many times. The chain combines TRBV10-3 with TRBJ1-1; TRBD1 is a possible D gene (6 bases). Germline CDR1 ENHRY, CDR2 SYGVKD. The length of the CDR3 is 15 residues. V lost 2 bases and J lost 1, with 11 bases in between. In nucleotides, the CDR3 is TGTGCCATCAGTGAGCCCGCAGGGGAGAACACTGAAGCTTTCTTT. It codes for CAISEPAGENTEAFF.

The sample holds many counts of this clonotype. The CDR3 protein is CASSTERGRETQYF. Here the CDR3 DNA reads TGTGCCAGCAGCACAGAGCGCGGGAGAGAGACCCAGTACTTC. The chain employs TRBV11-1 and TRBJ2-5, with TRBD2 identical over 7 bases. CDR3 length: 14 amino acids. The germline gives CDR1 SGHAT, CDR2 FQDESV (reference sequence). Germline trimming cut 5 bases from V and 4 bases from J; bases unmatched to any gene: 7.

The chain employs TRBV30 and TRBJ2-5; D gene unclear. Trimming removed 5 bases at V and 2 bases at J, with 24 bases between. This CDR3 region has 17 residues. The germline V gene encodes CDR1 GTSNPN and CDR2 SVGIG (reference sequence). DNA of the CDR3: TGTGCCTGGTCGATGGACGCTCATAGACTTGATCAAGAGACCCAGTACTTC. Residues: CAWSMDAHRLDQETQYF.

This clonotype was detected ten times or more. The chain joins TRBV6-4 to TRBJ1-1; D ambiguous. Germline assignment: CDR1 MRHNA and CDR2 SNTAGT. This CDR3 region has 12 residues. Trimming took off 0 bases at V and 11 bases at J, with 10 bases between the two ends. CDR3 region: CASSDSWGRAFF. As DNA, the CDR3 is TGTGCCAGCAGTGACTCATGGGGTAGGGCTTTCTTT.